These 30 T cell receptor beta chains were sequenced from one sample in a study of cytomegalovirus exposure and HLA in healthy donors. This PCR relied on a set of 60 Vbeta primers and 13 Jbeta primers. Assay: immunoSEQ multiplex PCR; the TCRdb copy retains only in-frame clones and omits some. The profile shows approximately 180,000 clones, roughly 87% of them singletons. Sequencing input: PBMCs. The receptor set was obtained from a girl younger than two in good health and CMV-seronegative.

The CDR3 spells CASSQNNYGYTF. CDR3 coding DNA: TGTGCCAGCAGCCAAAATAACTATGGCTACACCTTC. The rearrangement uses TRBV9 and TRBJ1-2; no clear D gene. The germline gives CDR1 SGDLS, CDR2 YYNGEE. V was cut by 4 bases and J by 1 base, with 5 bases left in between. The CDR3 contains 12 residues.

V is TRBV30 and J is TRBJ1-6; a weak D match, TRBD1 (5 bases). Germline lookup yields CDR1 GTSNPN and CDR2 SVGIG (reference sequence). The CDR3 sequence is 15 residues long. V gave up 0 bases and J gave up 7 bases, with 13 bases separating them. In nucleotides, the CDR3 is TGTGCCTGGAGTGTACTTTTTAGGGGAAATTCACCCCTCCACTTT. Translating it yields CAWSVLFRGNSPLHF.

The chain has TRBV7-2 and TRBJ1-1, with D maybe TRBD1 (5 bases). Germline V CDR1 and CDR2: SGHTA, FQGNSA. CDR3 size: 14 residues. V gave up 1 base and J gave up 5 bases, with 11 bases separating them. The chain's CDR3 is CASSLVGGGTEAFF. CDR3 DNA sequence: TGTGCCAGCAGCTTAGTGGGGGGAGGGACTGAAGCTTTCTTT.

The chain is built from TRBV2 and TRBJ2-5; 9 bases match TRBD2. Trimming removed 11 bases from V and 4 bases from J; junction bases left unmatched: 11. Per germline, CDR1 SNHLY and CDR2 FYNNEI. The CDR3 is 14 residues long. The CDR3 coding sequence is TGTGCCCACTCACGGCGGGGGGGCCGAGAGACCCAGTACTTC. Protein: CAHSRRGGRETQYF.

The chain links TRBV29-1 to TRBJ1-5, with 9 bases matching TRBD1. CDR1 and CDR2 (germline): SQVTM, ANQGSEA. The CDR3 contains 14 residues. The junction had 4 bases not matched to a gene; V was cut back by 6 bases and J by 1 base. The CDR3 spells CSVLDRGSNQPQHF. CDR3 nucleotide sequence: TGCAGCGTCTTGGACAGGGGCAGCAATCAGCCCCAGCATTTT.

The chain carries TRBV27 and TRBJ1-5, with 9 bases lining up with TRBD1. Germline V gives CDR1 MNHEY, CDR2 SMNVEV (reference sequence). With V trimmed by 5 bases and J by 5 bases, 7 bases remained unmatched. The CDR3 loop spans 15 amino acids. CDR3 residues: CASSLIQGAHQPQHF. CDR3 nucleotide sequence: TGTGCCAGCAGTCTCATACAGGGGGCCCATCAGCCCCAGCATTTT.

This clone was seen just once. The chain employs TRBV27 and TRBJ1-1; tentatively, D is TRBD1 (5 bases). Between the trimmed V and J ends, which lost 5 bases and 0 bases, there was a span of 10 bases. The CDR3 is 14 residues long. Germline V lookup: CDR1 MNHEY, CDR2 SMNVEV (reference sequence). CDR3 coding DNA: TGTGCCAGCAGTGCGACAGCAATGAACACTGAAGCTTTCTTT. Translated, it gives CASSATAMNTEAFF.

This clone was seen more than once but under ten times. This sequence joins TRBV10-1 and TRBJ2-5, with TRBD2 as a possible D gene (6 bases). Per germline, CDR1 WNHNN and CDR2 SYGVQD (reference sequence). Between the trimmed V and J ends, which lost 0 bases and 5 bases, there was a span of 10 bases. The CDR3 runs to 14 residues. For the CDR3, the DNA is TGCGCCAGCAGTGAGTCCGGCGGGGTTGAGACCCAGTACTTC. This encodes CASSESGGVETQYF.

V and J are TRBV5-1 and TRBJ2-2; 12 nucleotides line up with TRBD2. The CDR3 consists of 16 residues. From germline, CDR1 is SGHRS and CDR2 YFSETQ. Trimming at V came to 4 bases and at J to 5 bases, leaving 6 bases not matched to a gene. The CDR3 nucleotides are TGCGCCAGCAGCCCCTCTAGCGGGAGGGGGACCGGGGAGCTGTTTTTT. Translated: CASSPSSGRGTGELFF.

This chain links TRBV5-1 with TRBJ2-7; 8 nucleotides match TRBD1. Germline trimming cut 0 bases from V and 4 bases from J; bases unmatched to any gene: 6. This CDR3 is built from 15 residues. Germline lookup yields CDR1 SGHRS and CDR2 YFSETQ. CDR3 sequence reads: CASSLGQGARYEQYF. In DNA, the CDR3 is TGCGCCAGCAGCTTGGGGCAGGGGGCAAGATACGAGCAGTACTTC.

This chain uses TRBV25-1 with TRBJ2-1, with 7 bases fitting TRBD2. The CDR3 runs to 14 residues. The germline V gene encodes CDR1 MGHDK and CDR2 SYGVNS. After removal of 7 bases from V and 4 bases from J, the junction contained 7 bases not matched to a gene. CDR3 amino acids: CASNLLAKYNEQFF. In DNA form, the CDR3 reads TGTGCCAGCAACCTACTAGCGAAGTACAATGAGCAGTTCTTC.

V usage is TRBV5-4 and J usage is TRBJ1-6; 7 bases are shared with TRBD1. The V gene end was trimmed by 4 bases and the J gene end by 8 bases; junction bases not matched to a gene: 6. Germline V gene lookup returns CDR1 SGHNT and CDR2 YYREEE (reference sequence). The CDR3 extends over 14 amino acids. This CDR3 reads CASSQTGSDSPLHF. CDR3 bases: TGTGCCAGCAGCCAGACAGGGTCGGATTCACCCCTCCACTTT. The variable domain in full, with the rest retrieved from reference TRBV5-4 and TRBJ1-6, is ETGVTQSPTHLIKTRGQQVTLRCSSQSGHNTVSWYQQALGQGPQFIFQYYREEENGRGNFPPRFSGLQFPNYSSELNVNALELDDSALYLCASSQTGSDSPLHFGNGTRLTVT.

The genes are TRBV7-2 and TRBJ2-4, with TRBD1 as a possible D gene (6 bases). V was clipped by 5 bases and J by 0 bases, with 14 bases between them. The V gene's germline CDR1 is SGHTA and CDR2 FQGNSA. This CDR3 has 16 amino acids. This CDR3 is CASSTRTGIAKNIQYF. DNA of the CDR3: TGTGCCAGCAGCACACGAACAGGGATAGCCAAAAACATTCAGTACTTC.

The V and J genes are TRBV2 and TRBJ2-1; tentative D call: TRBD2 (5 bases). The germline V gene has CDR1 SNHLY and CDR2 FYNNEI. Trimming shortened V by 3 bases and J by 6 bases, and 12 bases separated the two germline ends. The CDR3 consists of 14 residues. The CDR3 spells CASSEGDYLNEQFF. The CDR3, as DNA: TGTGCCAGCAGTGAGGGAGACTACCTCAATGAGCAGTTCTTC. Drawing the rest from reference TRBV2 and TRBJ2-1, the complete variable domain is EPEVTQTPSHQVTQMGQEVILRCVPISNHLYFYWYRQILGQKVEFLVSFYNNEISEKSEIFDDQFSVERPDGSNFTLKIRSTKLEDSAMYFCASSEGDYLNEQFFGPGTRLTVL.

This chain uses TRBV4-2 with TRBJ2-7; D unclear. The length of the CDR3 is 15 residues. From germline, CDR1 is LGHNA and CDR2 YNFKEQ. V was shortened by 3 bases and J by 2 bases, with 14 bases between the two germline ends. CDR3 nucleotides: TGTGCCAGCAGCCAGAGCGACCCCCGGACCTACGAGCAGTACTTC. Amino acid sequence: CASSQSDPRTYEQYF.

The rearrangement uses TRBV6-1 and TRBJ2-7, with 9 positions matching TRBD2. V trimming: 2 bases; J trimming: 2 bases; junction bases outside the gene matches: 7. Germline-derived CDR1 and CDR2 are MNHNS and SASEGT. The CDR3 loop spans 16 amino acids. This CDR3 is CASSELSGRFPYEQYF. The CDR3 DNA is TGTGCCAGCAGTGAACTAAGCGGGAGGTTCCCCTACGAGCAGTACTTC.

J is TRBJ1-1 and V is TRBV9; 7 nucleotides match TRBD1. The germline V gene encodes CDR1 SGDLS and CDR2 YYNGEE. V shed 5 bases and J 1 base; nucleotides not matched to a gene: 8. The CDR3 sequence is 15 residues long. For the CDR3, the DNA is TGTGCCAGCAGAGCCCACAGGGGAGGGAACACTGAAGCTTTCTTT. Its translation: CASRAHRGGNTEAFF.

This clone was seen just once. The J gene is TRBJ2-3, the V gene TRBV7-6; D unresolved. This CDR3 spans 15 amino acids. V dropped 5 bases and J dropped 5 bases, with 17 bases sitting between them. The germline V gene has CDR1 SGHVS and CDR2 FNYEAQ. The CDR3: CASSPTDSFGDTQYF. In DNA form, the CDR3 reads TGTGCCAGCAGCCCAACCGACTCCTTTGGAGATACGCAGTATTTT.

This sequence joins TRBV4-1 and TRBJ2-7; 9 positions match TRBD1. V dropped 4 bases and J dropped 0; count of bases not matched to a gene: 7. Germline-derived CDR1 and CDR2 are MGHRA and YSYEKL. The CDR3 totals 16 residues. The CDR3 DNA is TGCGCCAGCAGCCTCGCTGGACAGGGGAGCTCCTACGAGCAGTACTTC. It yields the protein CASSLAGQGSSYEQYF.

V gene TRBV7-2 combines with J gene TRBJ2-3; TRBD2 agrees at 7 bases. The V gene end was trimmed by 5 bases and the J gene end by 3 bases; junction bases not matched to a gene: 5. Germline-derived CDR1 and CDR2 are SGHTA and FQGNSA. The CDR3 runs 14 residues. The CDR3 coding sequence is TGTGCCAGCAGCCCACCCGGGAGGACAGATACGCAGTATTTT. Its protein product is CASSPPGRTDTQYF.

The genes are TRBV6-1 and TRBJ2-1; D is unresolved. This CDR3 has 12 residues. Germline V CDR1 and CDR2: MNHNS, SASEGT. With 3 bases removed from V and 8 bases from J, the gap between germline ends came to 8 bases. CDR3 nucleotides: TGTGCCAGCAGTGAGAGTCGCTATGAGCAGTTCTTC. Translating it yields CASSESRYEQFF.

V usage is TRBV2 and J usage is TRBJ2-1; 8 bases match TRBD2. This CDR3 has 15 residues. The V segment lost 3 bases and the J segment 7 bases; nucleotides outside the gene matches: 8. The germline V gene encodes CDR1 SNHLY and CDR2 FYNNEI. The CDR3 region is CASSEGTRGGNEQFF. In DNA, the CDR3 is TGTGCCAGCAGTGAGGGGACTAGAGGGGGGAATGAGCAGTTCTTC.

V gene TRBV7-2 combines with J gene TRBJ2-2; D call uncertain. Trimming cost V 8 bases and J 6 bases, with 16 bases left between them. The CDR3 is 14 amino acids. CDR1 and CDR2 from the germline V gene are SGHTA and FQGNSA. CDR3 in DNA: TGTGCCAGCCGGATTTGGCTAGAAGCCGGGGAGCTGTTTTTT. It codes for CASRIWLEAGELFF.

This clone was found a few times. The genes are TRBV9 and TRBJ1-1, with D hard to call. Deletions cut 4 bases from V and 8 bases from J, with 12 bases between. The germline CDR1 and CDR2 sequences are SGDLS and YYNGEE. The CDR3 spans 12 residues. CDR3 DNA sequence: TGTGCCAGCAGCTTAACAGAGCCCGAAGCTTTCTTT. It encodes CASSLTEPEAFF. Combining the CDR3 with reference TRBV9 and TRBJ1-1 gives the whole variable domain DSGVTQTPKHLITATGQRVTLRCSPRSGDLSVYWYQQSLDQGLQFLIQYYNGEERAKGNILERFSAQQFPDLHSELNLSSLELGDSALYFCASSLTEPEAFFGQGTRLTVV.

The chain has TRBV30 and TRBJ2-3, with 13 bases matching TRBD2. CDR1 and CDR2 (germline): GTSNPN, SVGIG (reference sequence). The length of the CDR3 is 17 residues. Trimming took 1 base from V and 2 from J; bases not matched to a gene: 6. The CDR3 DNA reads TGTGCCTGGAGTGCCCCAGGACTAGCGGGAGTCACAGATACGCAGTATTTT. Amino acid sequence: CAWSAPGLAGVTDTQYF.

The chain is built from TRBV7-3 and TRBJ2-3; perhaps TRBD2 as D (5 bases). V was shortened by 5 bases and J by 0 bases, with 12 bases between the two germline ends. The germline V gene has CDR1 SGHTA and CDR2 FQGTGA. This CDR3 spans 15 amino acids. In DNA form, the CDR3 reads TGTGCCAGCAGCATAAGCGGAGCTAGCACAGATACGCAGTATTTT. As protein: CASSISGASTDTQYF.

The chain links TRBV19 to TRBJ1-1; 11 bases align to TRBD1. From germline, CDR1 is LNHDA and CDR2 SQIVND (reference sequence). V was clipped by 9 bases and J by 4 bases; unmatched bases: 7. The CDR3 loop spans 14 amino acids. The CDR3: CARTPGTGGTEAFF. The CDR3 DNA sequence: TGTGCCAGGACTCCCGGGACAGGGGGCACTGAAGCTTTCTTT. The complete variable domain, with remaining parts taken from reference TRBV19 and TRBJ1-1, reads DGGITQSPKYLFRKEGQNVTLSCEQNLNHDAMYWYRQDPGQGLRLIYYSQIVNDFQKGDIAEGYSVSREKKESFPLTVTSAQKNPTAFYLCARTPGTGGTEAFFGQGTRLTVV.

This clone was counted once. This chain links TRBV19 with TRBJ1-1, with D perhaps TRBD1 (5 bases). The CDR3 is 14 amino acids. V gave up 3 bases and J gave up 4 bases, with 12 bases separating them. The germline CDR1 and CDR2 sequences are LNHDA and SQIVND (reference sequence). As DNA, the CDR3 is TGTGCCAGTAGTATCCAGGGTTACAGCACTGAAGCTTTCTTT. Protein: CASSIQGYSTEAFF.

This chain joins TRBV5-1 and TRBJ2-1; no definite D call. CDR1 and CDR2 from the germline V gene are SGHRS and YFSETQ. This CDR3 is 12 amino acids long. V lost 3 bases and J 10 bases, leaving 11 bases between the germline ends. CDR3 in DNA: TGCGCCAGCAGCTCCGAAGCTCCGGAGCAGTTCTTC. Translation: CASSSEAPEQFF.

The V gene is TRBV19, the J gene TRBJ2-6, with 8 nucleotides matching TRBD1. Germline CDR1 and CDR2: LNHDA and SQIVND (reference sequence). This CDR3 has 17 residues. The ends lost 3 bases at V and 0 bases at J; junction bases unmatched: 4. Here the CDR3 reads CASSIQGALSGANVLTF. The DNA of the CDR3 is TGTGCCAGTAGTATCCAGGGGGCGCTCTCTGGGGCCAACGTCCTGACTTTC. The complete variable domain, with remaining parts taken from reference TRBV19 and TRBJ2-6, reads DGGITQSPKYLFRKEGQNVTLSCEQNLNHDAMYWYRQDPGQGLRLIYYSQIVNDFQKGDIAEGYSVSREKKESFPLTVTSAQKNPTAFYLCASSIQGALSGANVLTFGAGSRLTVL.